Each of the 29 T cell receptor beta chains below was sequenced from the same sample in a study of OX40 agonist ivuxolimab in advanced cancers. Here immunoSEQ multiplex PCR was the method, and the copy in TCRdb shows in-frame clones only, minus some. The sample contains roughly 90,000 clones, roughly 90% of which appear only once. The specimen was CD4+ or CD8+ T cells sorted from blood, collected in a trial of the OX40 agonist ivuxolimab. These receptors all stem from an adult with an advanced solid tumor such as melanoma, head and neck, liver or kidney cancer.

The genes are TRBV6-1 and TRBJ2-5; D might be TRBD1 (6 bases). CDR3 length: 15 residues. V lost 3 bases, J lost 5 bases, and 16 bases lay in between. Germline V gene sequence: CDR1 MNHNS, CDR2 SASEGT. CDR3 nucleotide sequence: TGTGCCAGCAGTGACCGACAGGCCCGAGGGGAGACCCAGTACTTC. Translating gives CASSDRQARGETQYF.

V usage is TRBV4-3 and J usage is TRBJ2-7, with 12 bases aligning to TRBD2. CDR1 and CDR2 from the germline V gene are LGHNA and YSLEER. V lost 1 base to trimming and J lost 6 bases; unmatched junction nucleotides: 7. The CDR3 runs to 16 residues. The CDR3 loop is CASSQGPGLAGSEQYF. CDR3 sequence (DNA): TGCGCCAGCAGCCAAGGCCCGGGACTAGCGGGCTCCGAGCAGTACTTC.

The chain couples TRBV4-2 to TRBJ1-2; no reliable D call. The V end lost 0 bases, the J end lost 8 bases, and 19 bases lay between the germline ends. The CDR3 extends over 16 amino acids. Per germline, CDR1 LGHNA and CDR2 YNFKEQ. The CDR3 region has the DNA TGTGCCAGCAGCCAAGATATAGGCCCGACGAGCGGGGGCTACACCTTC. Translated, it gives CASSQDIGPTSGGYTF.

The rearrangement uses TRBV5-6 and TRBJ1-4, with a possible D match to TRBD1 (5 bases). The CDR3 extends over 14 amino acids. Trimming stripped 4 bases from V and 6 bases from J, with 13 bases between. In germline, CDR1 is SGHDT, CDR2 YYEEEE. CDR3 DNA sequence: TGTGCCAGCAGCCAGGGTGGATTGGATGAAAAACTGTTTTTT. Translating it yields CASSQGGLDEKLFF.

The chain has TRBV7-2 and TRBJ2-5; D might be TRBD2 (5 bases). Germline assignment: CDR1 SGHTA and CDR2 FQGNSA. This CDR3 spans 15 amino acids. Between the trimmed V and J ends, which lost 6 bases and 5 bases, there was a span of 19 bases. The CDR3 here is CASRVGVPPQETQYF. CDR3 sequence (DNA): TGTGCCAGCAGGGTCGGGGTCCCACCCCAGGAGACCCAGTACTTC.

The chain has TRBV5-1 and TRBJ2-1; TRBD2 agrees at 8 bases. The CDR3 is 15 amino acids. Per the germline V gene, CDR1 is SGHRS and CDR2 is YFSETQ. The V gene end was trimmed by 2 bases and the J gene end by 5 bases; junction bases not matched to a gene: 6. CDR3 sequence: CASSFGGAQDNEQFF. CDR3 in DNA: TGCGCCAGCAGCTTCGGGGGGGCTCAAGACAATGAGCAGTTCTTC.

This chain links TRBV7-2 with TRBJ2-2, with 7 bases identical to TRBD2. The CDR3 consists of 16 residues. Per germline, CDR1 SGHTA and CDR2 FQGNSA. J was trimmed by 1 base and V by 7 bases; bases with no gene match: 9. The CDR3 nucleotides read TGTGCCAGCACCTACCCTGCGGGGGAGAACACCGGGGAGCTGTTTTTT. As protein: CASTYPAGENTGELFF.

The chain uses TRBV2 and TRBJ1-5, with 9 bases that match TRBD1. The CDR3 is 15 residues long. The V gene's germline CDR1 is SNHLY and CDR2 FYNNEI. The ends lost 5 bases at V and 4 bases at J; junction bases unmatched: 6. CDR3 in amino acids: CASSPRTGENQPQHF. The CDR3, as DNA: TGTGCCAGCAGTCCGCGGACAGGGGAAAATCAGCCCCAGCATTTT.

The chain links TRBV18 to TRBJ1-3, with TRBD1 matching over 7 bases. The CDR3 contains 15 residues. Trimming cost V 6 bases and J 4 bases; bases outside gene matches: 9. Germline assignment: CDR1 KGHSH and CDR2 LQKENI. The CDR3 coding sequence is TGTGCCAGCTCCGAAGGGGGCACGAGGGGAAACACCATATATTTT. It specifies CASSEGGTRGNTIYF.

This chain uses TRBV19 with TRBJ2-7; 11 bases map to TRBD1. The CDR3 length is 13 residues. Germline V gives CDR1 LNHDA, CDR2 SQIVND (reference sequence). J gave up 5 bases and V 8 bases, and 5 bases lay outside the gene matches. The CDR3 region is CASSRDRGDEQYF. CDR3 in DNA: TGTGCCAGTTCCCGGGACAGGGGGGACGAGCAGTACTTC. The complete variable domain, with remaining parts taken from reference TRBV19 and TRBJ2-7, reads DGGITQSPKYLFRKEGQNVTLSCEQNLNHDAMYWYRQDPGQGLRLIYYSQIVNDFQKGDIAEGYSVSREKKESFPLTVTSAQKNPTAFYLCASSRDRGDEQYFGPGTRLTVT.

This sequence joins TRBV19 and TRBJ1-5; D is undetermined. This CDR3 has 12 residues. Germline CDR1 reads LNHDA; CDR2 reads SQIVND (reference sequence). Trimming left V 10 bases short and J 2 bases short, with 9 bases between. CDR3 sequence (DNA): TGTGCCACCCGGGAGGGCAATCAGCCCCAGCATTTT. Its protein product is CATREGNQPQHF.

Details on this clone: One junction end disagrees with the germline gene, perhaps due to a read error. The chain recombines TRBV15 with TRBJ2-6; perhaps TRBD1 as D (6 bases). The CDR3 contains 16 residues. Germline-derived CDR1 and CDR2 are LNHNV and YYDKDF (reference sequence). The CDR3 DNA is TGTGCCACCAGTAGAGGGGGAGAGGCTGGGGCCAACGTCCTGACTTTC. Its translation: CATSRGGEAGANVLTF.

This chain joins TRBV2 and TRBJ2-1, with 9 nucleotides matching TRBD2. The CDR3 runs 15 residues. Trimming at V came to 4 bases and at J to 5 bases, leaving 6 bases not matched to a gene. CDR1 SNHLY and CDR2 FYNNEI come from the germline V gene. The CDR3 protein is CASSALAGGDNEQFF. DNA for the CDR3: TGTGCCAGCAGTGCCTTGGCGGGGGGGGACAATGAGCAGTTCTTC.

The chain is built from TRBV12-2 and TRBJ2-7; TRBD1 is taken as the D call from the table, unchecked against the DNA. TRBV12-2 counts as a pseudogene. CDR3 size: 14 residues. The CDR3 DNA reads TGTGCAAGTCGTCACAGTGGGCAGATCTACGAGCAGTACTTC. It yields the protein CASRHSGQIYEQYF.

The genes are TRBV7-9 and TRBJ1-5; D unresolved. The germline gives CDR1 SEHNR, CDR2 FQNEAQ (reference sequence). This CDR3 is 15 amino acids long. V lost 3 bases and J lost 0, with 9 bases in between. For the CDR3, the DNA is TGTGCCAGCAGCTTGACACTCGGTAGCAATCAGCCCCAGCATTTT. Its protein is CASSLTLGSNQPQHF.

The V gene is TRBV6-6, the J gene TRBJ2-5; D might be TRBD2 (6 bases). Germline CDR1 MNHNY, CDR2 SVGAGI (reference sequence). V lost 6 bases and J 5 bases, leaving 19 bases between the germline ends. There are 15 residues in the CDR3. The CDR3: CASRRTTGGGETQYF. The CDR3 DNA follows: TGTGCCAGCAGAAGAACAACCGGGGGTGGGGAGACCCAGTACTTC.

This clone was seen only once. This chain joins TRBV7-2 and TRBJ2-5, with 9 bases fitting TRBD1. Looked up from germline, CDR1 is SGHTA and CDR2 is FQGNSA. The CDR3 is made up of 15 amino acids. V lost 4 bases, J lost 6 bases, and 9 bases stayed unmatched. The CDR3 DNA sequence: TGTGCCAGCAGCTCCAAACTAACAGGGGGCCAGACCCAGTACTTC. Amino acids: CASSSKLTGGQTQYF.

V and J are TRBV28 and TRBJ1-4; unclear D gene. V lost 6 bases to trimming and J lost 8 bases, with 7 bases between them. This CDR3 contains 11 residues. CDR1 and CDR2 (germline): MDHEN, SYDVKM. The CDR3: CASRFGEKLFF. Here the CDR3 DNA reads TGTGCCAGCAGGTTCGGGGAAAAACTGTTTTTT.

J is TRBJ1-5 and V is TRBV6-1; 7 bases are shared with TRBD1. Germline V CDR1 and CDR2: MNHNS, SASEGT. J gave up 0 bases and V 5 bases, and 10 bases lay outside the gene matches. The CDR3 is 17 residues long. CDR3 sequence: CASSKDRDRNSNQPQHF. DNA for the CDR3: TGTGCCAGCAGTAAAGATAGGGACAGAAATAGCAATCAGCCCCAGCATTTT.

The CDR3 sequence is CAWSSGGGYNEQFF. CDR3 DNA: TGTGCCTGGAGTAGCGGGGGGGGATACAATGAGCAGTTCTTC. This sequence joins TRBV30 and TRBJ2-1, with 10 bases identical to TRBD2. Germline V gene data show CDR1 as GTSNPN and CDR2 as SVGIG (reference sequence). This CDR3 has 14 amino acids. With 2 bases clipped from V and 4 bases from J, the junction kept 2 bases outside the gene matches. The whole variable domain, remainder taken from reference TRBV30 and TRBJ2-1, is SQTIHQWPATLVQPVGSPLSLECTVEGTSNPNLYWYRQAAGRGLQLLFYSVGIGQISSEVPQNLSASRPQDRQFILSSKKLLLSDSGFYLCAWSSGGGYNEQFFGPGTRLTVL.

The gene calls are TRBV18 and TRBJ2-2; possibly TRBD1 for D (6 bases). V was trimmed by 0 bases and J by 7 bases, leaving 15 bases between them. The CDR3 runs to 16 residues. CDR1 KGHSH and CDR2 LQKENI come from the germline V gene. Here the CDR3 reads CASSPPGSQGGGELFF. CDR3 in DNA: TGTGCCAGCTCACCACCGGGATCACAGGGCGGCGGGGAGCTGTTTTTT.

The chain recombines TRBV30 with TRBJ1-4, with a tentative D call TRBD1 (6 bases). This CDR3 spans 13 amino acids. CDR1 and CDR2 from the germline V gene are GTSNPN and SVGIG (reference sequence). V shed 0 bases and J shed 5 bases, with 7 bases lying between them. DNA of the CDR3: TGTGCCTGGAGTGTACAGGGAAATGAAAAACTGTTTTTT. Translating gives CAWSVQGNEKLFF.

This chain connects TRBV11-1 to TRBJ2-1; TRBD1 matches 7 bases. V was pared by 7 bases and J by 6 bases, with 6 bases of the junction left unmatched. Germline V gene lookup returns CDR1 SGHAT and CDR2 FQDESV (reference sequence). The CDR3 spans 13 residues. CDR3 DNA sequence: TGTGCCAGCACAGGACAGGTCGCCAATGAGCAGTTCTTC. This codes for CASTGQVANEQFF.

The chain uses TRBV5-1 and TRBJ2-4; a weak D match, TRBD2 (5 bases). CDR1 and CDR2 from the germline V gene are SGHRS and YFSETQ. This CDR3 has 16 amino acids. V dropped 4 bases and J dropped 1 base, with 15 bases sitting between them. This CDR3 reads CASSLDSGEAKNIQYF. As DNA, the CDR3 is TGCGCCAGCAGCCTGGACTCGGGTGAGGCCAAAAACATTCAGTACTTC.

The chain employs TRBV28 and TRBJ1-4; D gene uncertain. The germline V gene encodes CDR1 MDHEN and CDR2 SYDVKM. Trimming left V 6 bases short and J 9 bases short, with 8 bases between. CDR3 size: 11 residues. In DNA form, the CDR3 reads TGTGCCAGCAGGAACGAAAAAAAACTGTTTTTT. Its translation: CASRNEKKLFF. Looking up the rest from reference TRBV28 and TRBJ1-4 gives the full variable domain: DVKVTQSSRYLVKRTGEKVFLECVQDMDHENMFWYRQDPGLGLRLIYFSYDVKMKEKGDIPEGYSVSREKKERFSLILESASTNQTSMYLCASRNEKKLFFGSGTQLSVL.

This sequence joins TRBV5-1 and TRBJ2-1, with 12 positions matching TRBD2. CDR1 SGHRS and CDR2 YFSETQ come from the germline V gene. The CDR3 is 16 residues long. V shed 2 bases and J 8 bases; nucleotides not matched to a gene: 8. CDR3 in DNA: TGCGCCAGCAGCTTCGCTAGCGGGGGGGCCGTCGATGAGCAGTTCTTC. Translation gives CASSFASGGAVDEQFF.

The V and J genes are TRBV11-2 and TRBJ2-7; tentative D call: TRBD1 (5 bases). Germline lookup yields CDR1 SGHAT and CDR2 FQNNGV. The V end lost 5 bases, the J end lost 7 bases, and 21 bases lay between the germline ends. The CDR3 runs 15 residues. CDR3 DNA sequence: TGTGCCAGCAGCGCCAGTTCAGGGTTACCCCCGGAGCAGTACTTC. Residues: CASSASSGLPPEQYF.

The V and J genes are TRBV7-2 and TRBJ2-3; D remains ambiguous. This CDR3 has 12 residues. Germline V gives CDR1 SGHTA, CDR2 FQGNSA. The V end was cut by 5 bases, the J end by 9 bases, with 12 bases between. The CDR3 sequence is CASSRYTATQYF. The CDR3 coding sequence is TGTGCCAGCAGCCGATACACAGCGACGCAGTATTTT.

The CDR3 nucleotides are TGTGCCAGCAGCGTAGTATCGGGACTAGCGGGGCCCGGGGCCTACAATGAGCAGTTCTTC. It encodes CASSVVSGLAGPGAYNEQFF. V is TRBV9 and J is TRBJ2-1, with 13 bases identical to TRBD2. Germline-derived CDR1 and CDR2 are SGDLS and YYNGEE. The V segment lost 0 bases and the J segment 2 bases; nucleotides outside the gene matches: 11. The CDR3 spans 20 residues.